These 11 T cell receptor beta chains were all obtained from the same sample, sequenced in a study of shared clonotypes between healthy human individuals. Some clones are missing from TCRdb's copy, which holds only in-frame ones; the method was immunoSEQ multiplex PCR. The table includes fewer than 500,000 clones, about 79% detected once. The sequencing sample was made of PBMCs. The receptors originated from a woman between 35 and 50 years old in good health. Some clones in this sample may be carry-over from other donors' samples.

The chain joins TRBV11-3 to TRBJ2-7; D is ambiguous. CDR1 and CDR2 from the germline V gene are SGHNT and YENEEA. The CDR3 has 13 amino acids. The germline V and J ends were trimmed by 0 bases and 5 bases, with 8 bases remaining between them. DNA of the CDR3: TGTGCCAGCAGCTTAGATACCGGGCACGAGCAGTACTTC. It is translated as CASSLDTGHEQYF.

The CDR3 loop is CASSGSGRDTQYF. CDR3 nucleotide sequence: TGTGCCAGCAGCGGCAGCGGGCGGGATACGCAGTATTTT. The chain recombines TRBV7-2 with TRBJ2-3, with D possibly being TRBD2 (6 bases). Trimming took off 5 bases at V and 6 bases at J, with 12 bases between the two ends. The CDR3 sequence is 13 residues long. In germline, CDR1 is SGHTA, CDR2 FQGNSA.

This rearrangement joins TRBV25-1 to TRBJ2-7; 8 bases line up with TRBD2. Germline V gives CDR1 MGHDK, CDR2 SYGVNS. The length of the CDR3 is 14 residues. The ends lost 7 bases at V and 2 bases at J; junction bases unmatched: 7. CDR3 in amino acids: CASTPIAGTYEQYF. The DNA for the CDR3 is TGTGCCAGCACCCCCATAGCGGGAACCTACGAGCAGTACTTC.

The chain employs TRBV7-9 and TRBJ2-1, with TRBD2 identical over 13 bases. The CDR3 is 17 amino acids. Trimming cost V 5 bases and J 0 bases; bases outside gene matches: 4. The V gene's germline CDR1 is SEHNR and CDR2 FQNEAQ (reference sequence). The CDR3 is CASSRTSGGLSYNEQFF. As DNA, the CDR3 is TGTGCCAGCAGCCGGACTAGCGGGGGCCTCTCCTACAATGAGCAGTTCTTC. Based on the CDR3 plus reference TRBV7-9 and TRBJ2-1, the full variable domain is DTGVSQNPRHKITKRGQNVTFRCDPISEHNRLYWYRQTLGQGPEFLTYFQNEAQLEKSRLLSDRFSAERPKGSFSTLEIQRTEQGDSAMYLCASSRTSGGLSYNEQFFGPGTRLTVL.

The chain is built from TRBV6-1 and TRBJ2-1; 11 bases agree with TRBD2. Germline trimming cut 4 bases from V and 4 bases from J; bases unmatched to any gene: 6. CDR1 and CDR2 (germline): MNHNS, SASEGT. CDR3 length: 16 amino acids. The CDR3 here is CASSAAGTSGYNEQFF. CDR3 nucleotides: TGTGCCAGCAGTGCCGCCGGGACTAGCGGTTACAATGAGCAGTTCTTC.

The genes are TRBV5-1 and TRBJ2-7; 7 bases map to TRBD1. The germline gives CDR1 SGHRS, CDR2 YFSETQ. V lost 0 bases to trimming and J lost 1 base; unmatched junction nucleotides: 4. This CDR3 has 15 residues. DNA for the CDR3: TGCGCCAGCAGCTTGGGAGGGGGCGATTCCTACGAGCAGTACTTC. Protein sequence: CASSLGGGDSYEQYF.

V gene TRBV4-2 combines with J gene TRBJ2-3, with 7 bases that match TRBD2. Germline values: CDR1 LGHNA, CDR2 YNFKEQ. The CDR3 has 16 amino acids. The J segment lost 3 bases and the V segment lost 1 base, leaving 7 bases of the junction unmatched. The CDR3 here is CASSQAGGSFTDTQYF. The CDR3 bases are TGTGCCAGCAGCCAAGCGGGCGGGAGTTTTACAGATACGCAGTATTTT.

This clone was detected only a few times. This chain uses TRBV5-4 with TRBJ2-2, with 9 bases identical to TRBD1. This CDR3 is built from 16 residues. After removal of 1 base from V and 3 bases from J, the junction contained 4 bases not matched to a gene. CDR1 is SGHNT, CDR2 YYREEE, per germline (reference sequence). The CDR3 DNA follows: TGTGCCAGCAGCTTGAAACAGGGGGCATACACCGGGGAGCTGTTTTTT. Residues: CASSLKQGAYTGELFF. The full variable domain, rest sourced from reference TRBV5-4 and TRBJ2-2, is ETGVTQSPTHLIKTRGQQVTLRCSSQSGHNTVSWYQQALGQGPQFIFQYYREEENGRGNFPPRFSGLQFPNYSSELNVNALELDDSALYLCASSLKQGAYTGELFFGEGSRLTVL.

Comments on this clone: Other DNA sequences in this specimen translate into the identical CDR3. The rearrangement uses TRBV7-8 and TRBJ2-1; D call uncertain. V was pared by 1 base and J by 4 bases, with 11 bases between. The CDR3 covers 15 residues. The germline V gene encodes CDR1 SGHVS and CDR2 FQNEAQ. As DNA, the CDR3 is TGTGCCAGCAGCTTAGGGCTGGCAGGATACAATGAGCAGTTCTTC. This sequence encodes CASSLGLAGYNEQFF.

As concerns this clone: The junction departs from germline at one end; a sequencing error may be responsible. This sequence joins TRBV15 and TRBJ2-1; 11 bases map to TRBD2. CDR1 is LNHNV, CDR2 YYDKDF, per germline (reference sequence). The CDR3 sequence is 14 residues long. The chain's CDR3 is CATSRDPSGRSGVF. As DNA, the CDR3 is TGTGCCACCAGCAGAGATCCTAGCGGGAGGTCCGGAGTCTTC.

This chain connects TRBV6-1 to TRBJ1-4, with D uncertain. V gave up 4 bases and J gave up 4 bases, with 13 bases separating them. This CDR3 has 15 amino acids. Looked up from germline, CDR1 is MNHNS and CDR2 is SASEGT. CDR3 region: CASSGGRYRNEKLFF. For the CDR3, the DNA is TGTGCCAGCAGTGGGGGTCGGTACCGTAATGAAAAACTGTTTTTT.